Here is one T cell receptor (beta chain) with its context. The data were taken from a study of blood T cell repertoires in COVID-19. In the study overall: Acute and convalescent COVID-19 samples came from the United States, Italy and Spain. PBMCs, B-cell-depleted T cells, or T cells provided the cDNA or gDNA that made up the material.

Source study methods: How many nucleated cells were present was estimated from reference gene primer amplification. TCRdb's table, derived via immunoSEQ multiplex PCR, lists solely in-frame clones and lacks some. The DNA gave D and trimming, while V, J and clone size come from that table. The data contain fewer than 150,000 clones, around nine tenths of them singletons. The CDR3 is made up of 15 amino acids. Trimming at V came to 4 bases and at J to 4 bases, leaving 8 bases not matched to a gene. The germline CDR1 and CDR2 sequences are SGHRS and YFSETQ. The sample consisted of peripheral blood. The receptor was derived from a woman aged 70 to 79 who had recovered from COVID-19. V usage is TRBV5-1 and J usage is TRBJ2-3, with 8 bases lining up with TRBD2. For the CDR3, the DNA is TGCGCCAGCAGCCCGGGCGGGGGGCTTGCAGATACGCAGTATTTT. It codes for CASSPGGGLADTQYF.